The clone carrying this T cell receptor (beta chain) was seen a single time. Its antigen is unknown. Unmatched junction bases numbered 5, after V lost 3 bases and J lost 5 bases. The CDR3 length is 14 residues. The germline gives CDR1 SGHDN, CDR2 FVKESK. With baseline, cycle 4 day 1, and cycle 7 day 1 as timepoints, blood was sampled. Data came from immunoSEQ multiplex PCR; TCRdb stores just in-frame clones and leaves some out. The profile shows 53,000 or so clones, approximately 83% of them singletons. The entry originates in a study of OX40 agonist ivuxolimab in advanced cancers. Whole-study results and caveats: Part of the nonresponder group also had normalized T-cell clonal expansion that was low.

This sequence was found in an adult with an advanced solid tumor such as melanoma, head and neck, liver or kidney cancer. The chain carries TRBV14 and TRBJ2-7; 9 bases are a match to TRBD1. The sequences come from CD4+ or CD8+ T cells sorted from blood, collected in a trial of the OX40 agonist ivuxolimab. CDR3 DNA: TGTGCCAGCAGCCACCGGGACAGGGTCGACGAGCAGTACTTC. Its protein is CASSHRDRVDEQYF.